The rows below give T cell receptor beta chains drawn from one sample of a study of regulatory T cells in long-lasting Graves disease. TCRdb independently ran MiXCR on the multiplex PCR reads; one entry per CDR3 protein. The data hold a few hundred thousand distinct CDR3 sequences, with less than 30% observed a single time. The material sequenced was peripheral blood mononuclear cells (PBMCs), taken when the disease was refractory, from a patient treated with antithyroid drugs. Receptor source: a woman in her forties with Graves disease. Each CDR3 is given with its conserved first and last residue. Each record gives: J gene, clone size, V gene, CDR3 length, D gene, CDR3 DNA, CDR3 protein. The D gene is left open where the match is weak. Not every row has a clone size; where given, it reads once, few, many or a size class.

j_call: TRBJ2-7; clone_size: many; v_call: TRBV10-3; cdr3_length: 13; d_call: .; cdr3_nt: TGTGCCATCGGAGGACAGACCTCCTACGAGCAGTACTTC; cdr3_aa: CAIGGQTSYEQYF
j_call: TRBJ2-2; clone_size: .; v_call: TRBV5-1; cdr3_length: 16; d_call: TRBD2; cdr3_nt: TGCGCCAGCAGCTTGATAGCGGGACAAAACACCGGGGAGCTGTTTTTT; cdr3_aa: CASSLIAGQNTGELFF
j_call: TRBJ1-6; clone_size: few; v_call: TRBV6-1; cdr3_length: 14; d_call: .; cdr3_nt: TGTGCCAGCAGTGAAGGTCGGAATAATTCACCCCTCCACTTT; cdr3_aa: CASSEGRNNSPLHF
j_call: TRBJ2-7; clone_size: .; v_call: TRBV19; cdr3_length: 15; d_call: .; cdr3_nt: TGTGCCAGTAGTCTGCACCCCCAACCTTATTACGAGCAGTACTTC; cdr3_aa: CASSLHPQPYYEQYF
j_call: TRBJ2-5; clone_size: few; v_call: TRBV7-9; cdr3_length: 15; d_call: TRBD1; cdr3_nt: TGTGCCAGCAGCCATCGGGACAGGGAAAGAGAGACCCAGTACTTC; cdr3_aa: CASSHRDRERETQYF
j_call: TRBJ1-6; clone_size: .; v_call: TRBV9; cdr3_length: 15; d_call: .; cdr3_nt: TGTGCCAGCAGCGTAGGAGTAAGGGATAATTCACCCCTCCACTTT; cdr3_aa: CASSVGVRDNSPLHF
j_call: TRBJ2-7; clone_size: few; v_call: TRBV19; cdr3_length: 18; d_call: TRBD1; cdr3_nt: TGTGCCAGTAGTACCATCCCAAAATCGGGACAGACCTCCTACGAGCAGTACTTC; cdr3_aa: CASSTIPKSGQTSYEQYF
j_call: TRBJ2-7; clone_size: many; v_call: TRBV5-1; cdr3_length: 12; d_call: .; cdr3_nt: TGTGCCAGCAGCTTTACAGGCGGCGAGCAGTACTTC; cdr3_aa: CASSFTGGEQYF
j_call: TRBJ2-7; clone_size: many; v_call: TRBV2; cdr3_length: 16; d_call: TRBD2; cdr3_nt: TGTGCCAGCAGGCCCCCCTATGCGGGAGGCTCCTACGAGCAGTACTTC; cdr3_aa: CASRPPYAGGSYEQYF
j_call: TRBJ1-6; clone_size: once; v_call: TRBV19; cdr3_length: 16; d_call: .; cdr3_nt: TGTGCCAGTAGTATAAGTGGCGGGACGGGACATTCACCCCTCCACTTT; cdr3_aa: CASSISGGTGHSPLHF
j_call: TRBJ2-2; clone_size: few; v_call: TRBV7-9; cdr3_length: 13; d_call: .; cdr3_nt: TGTGCCAGCAGCGGAGTGTACACCGGGGAGCTGTTTTTT; cdr3_aa: CASSGVYTGELFF
j_call: TRBJ2-6; clone_size: few; v_call: TRBV27; cdr3_length: 17; d_call: .; cdr3_nt: TGTGCCAGCAGACTCTATCCCTCGAGGTCTGGGGCCAACGTCCTGACTTTC; cdr3_aa: CASRLYPSRSGANVLTF